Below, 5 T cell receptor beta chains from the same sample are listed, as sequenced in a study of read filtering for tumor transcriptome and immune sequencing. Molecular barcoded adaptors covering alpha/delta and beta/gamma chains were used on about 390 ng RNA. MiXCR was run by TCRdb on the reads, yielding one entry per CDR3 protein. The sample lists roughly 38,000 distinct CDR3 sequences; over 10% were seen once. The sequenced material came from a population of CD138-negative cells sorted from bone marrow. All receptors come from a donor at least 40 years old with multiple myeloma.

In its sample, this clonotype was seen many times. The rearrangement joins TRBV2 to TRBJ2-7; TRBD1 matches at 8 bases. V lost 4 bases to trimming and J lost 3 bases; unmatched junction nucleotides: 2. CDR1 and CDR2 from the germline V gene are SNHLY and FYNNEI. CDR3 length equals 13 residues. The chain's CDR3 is CASSGDRGYEQYF. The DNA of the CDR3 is TGTGCCAGCAGTGGTGACAGGGGCTACGAGCAGTACTTC.

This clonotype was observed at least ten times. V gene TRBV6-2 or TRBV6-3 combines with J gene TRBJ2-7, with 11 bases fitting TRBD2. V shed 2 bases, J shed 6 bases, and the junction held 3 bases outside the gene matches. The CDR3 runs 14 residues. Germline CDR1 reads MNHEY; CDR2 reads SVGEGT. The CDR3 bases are TGTGCCAGCAGTTACGTCGGACTAGCGGGCGAGCAGTACTTC. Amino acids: CASSYVGLAGEQYF.

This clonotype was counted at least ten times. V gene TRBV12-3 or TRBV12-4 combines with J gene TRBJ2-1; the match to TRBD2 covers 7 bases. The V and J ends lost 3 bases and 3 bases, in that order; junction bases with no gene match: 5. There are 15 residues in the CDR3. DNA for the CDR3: TGTGCCAGCAGTTTCCCTAGCGGCTACTACAATGAGCAGTTCTTC. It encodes CASSFPSGYYNEQFF.

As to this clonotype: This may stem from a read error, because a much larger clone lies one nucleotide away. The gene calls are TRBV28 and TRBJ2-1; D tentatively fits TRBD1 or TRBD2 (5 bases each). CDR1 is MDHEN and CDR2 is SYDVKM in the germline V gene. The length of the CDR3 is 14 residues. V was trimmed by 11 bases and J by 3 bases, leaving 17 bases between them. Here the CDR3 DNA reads TGTGCCTCCCGGACCAGGGACGACTACAATGAGCAGTTCTTC. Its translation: CASRTRDDYNEQFF.

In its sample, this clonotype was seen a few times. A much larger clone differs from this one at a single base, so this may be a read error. The CDR3 sequence is CATSRASRGGELFF. The DNA for the CDR3 is TGTGCCACCAGTCGAGCCAGTCGGGGCGGGGAGCTGTTTTTT. This chain connects TRBV24-1 to TRBJ2-2; D is perhaps TRBD2 (5 bases). With 6 bases removed from V and 7 bases from J, the gap between germline ends came to 14 bases. Germline CDR1 and CDR2: KGHDR and SFDVKD. The CDR3 contains 14 residues.